The clone carrying this TCR beta chain was observed once. Trimming removed 3 bases at V and 14 bases at J, with 12 bases between. This CDR3 spans 11 amino acids. Germline V gives CDR1 SGHRS, CDR2 YFSETQ. These data are taken from a study of cytotoxic CD8 clonotypes in ibrutinib-treated CLL. Some clones are missing from TCRdb's copy, which holds only in-frame ones; the method was immunoSEQ multiplex PCR. The sample shows roughly 29,000 clones, approximately 57% of them seen only once. The receptor comes from a human donor with chronic lymphocytic leukemia. The J gene is TRBJ2-1, the V gene TRBV5-1, with a possible D match to TRBD2 (7 bases). This specimen was PBMCs, taken before ibrutinib treatment. CDR3 amino acids: CASSSGGREFF. CDR3 DNA sequence: TGCGCCAGCAGCTCCGGGGGGCGGGAGTTCTTC.